This record looks at one T cell receptor (beta chain) sequence and its context. Clones were read by immunoSEQ multiplex PCR, and TCRdb kept only the in-frame ones, dropping some. The sample has about 210,000 clones, about 88% seen once; the top ten hold approximately 4.8%. This record belongs to a study of blood T cell repertoires in COVID-19. Germline V gene sequence: CDR1 LNHDA, CDR2 SQIVND (reference sequence). With 4 bases clipped from V and 6 bases from J, the junction kept 12 bases outside the gene matches. CDR3 size: 16 residues. Sequencing used PBMCs or T cells enriched from blood (not recorded which). The gene calls are TRBV19 and TRBJ1-5; 7 bases agree with TRBD1. This sequence originates from a woman aged 30 to 39 who had been exposed to COVID-19. In nucleotides, the CDR3 is TGTGCCAGTAGTAGCCGGCGTGCAGGGGGTTTTCAGCCCCAGCATTTT. Translated: CASSSRRAGGFQPQHF.